The T cell receptor beta chain under discussion was sequenced for a study of T cells in Graves' hyperthyroidism and ophthalmopathy. Findings and caveats of the study: Blood also showed most of the thyroid clonotypes that were expanded above 0.001.

The CDR3 runs 13 residues. Germline V CDR1 and CDR2: LGHDT, YNNKEL (reference sequence). Germline trimming cut 10 bases from V and 0 bases from J; bases unmatched to any gene: 1. Authors of the study amplified TCR beta CDR3 regions from RNA transcripts. A set of HTBI primers served as the primers for a first-round RT-PCR of the TCR CDR3. TCRdb re-called the multiplex PCR reads through MiXCR, storing one row per CDR3 protein. Of approximately 320,000 distinct CDR3 sequences listed, roughly 17% are singletons. Clinicians diagnosed patients from clinical symptoms, serum thyroxine and TRAb, thyroid ultrasound and orbital computed tomography. The authors obtained PBMCs from over 7.5 ml of fresh peripheral blood. This clonotype was detected ten times or more. Its antigen is not identified.

The chain has TRBV3-1 and TRBJ2-2, with TRBD2 identical over 8 bases. The TCR originated in a man aged 25-45 years with Graves' hyperthyroidism. The source material was blood. The CDR3 is CAIGRANTGELFF. DNA of the CDR3: TGTGCCATCGGGAGGGCGAACACCGGGGAGCTGTTTTTT.